This T cell receptor beta chain is drawn from a study of beta chain features in type 1 diabetes. The germline CDR1 and CDR2 sequences are KGHSH and LQKENI. The CDR3 runs 15 residues. V lost 1 base to trimming and J lost 7 bases, with 16 bases between them. With respect to this clone: The antigen is unknown.

Study findings and constraints: Type 1 diabetes patients showed fewer insertions and more deletions at VDJ junctions.

The investigators reverse transcribed all of the isolated RNA, so they sequenced expressed TCRB transcripts. Sequencing was performed with immunoSEQ multiplex PCR; in TCRdb, only in-frame clones are kept and a portion is missing. The top ten hold 0.044% of the sample, which has about 350,000 clones, around a fifth seen once. The chain recombines TRBV18 with TRBJ2-5, with a tentative D call TRBD1 (6 bases). The source material was naive CD4+ T cells from blood. This receptor was obtained from a young woman in good health. The CDR3 is CASSPRSGDVGTQYF. DNA of the CDR3: TGTGCCAGCTCACCACGGTCAGGGGACGTGGGGACCCAGTACTTC. Drawing the rest from reference TRBV18 and TRBJ2-5, the complete variable domain is NAGVMQNPRHLVRRRGQEARLRCSPMKGHSHVYWYRQLPEEGLKFMVYLQKENIIDESGMPKERFSAEFPKEGPSILRIQQVVRGDSAAYFCASSPRSGDVGTQYFGPGTRLLVL.